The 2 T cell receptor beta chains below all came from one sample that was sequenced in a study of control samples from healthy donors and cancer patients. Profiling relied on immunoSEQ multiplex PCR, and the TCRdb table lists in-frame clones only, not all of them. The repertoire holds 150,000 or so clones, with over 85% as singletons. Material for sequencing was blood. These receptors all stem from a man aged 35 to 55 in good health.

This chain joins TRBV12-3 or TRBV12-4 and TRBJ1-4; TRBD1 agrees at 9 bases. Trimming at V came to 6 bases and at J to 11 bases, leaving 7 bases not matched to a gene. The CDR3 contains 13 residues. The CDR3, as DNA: TGTGCCAGCAGCACAGGGGGCGCGTGGAAACTGTTTTTT. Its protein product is CASSTGGAWKLFF.

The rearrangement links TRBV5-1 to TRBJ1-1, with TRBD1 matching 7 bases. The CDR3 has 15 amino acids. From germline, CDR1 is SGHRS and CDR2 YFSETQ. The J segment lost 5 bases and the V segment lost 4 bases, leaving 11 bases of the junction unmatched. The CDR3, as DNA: TGCGCCAGCAGCCGGTTAGACAGGGTTCCGACTGAAGCTTTCTTT. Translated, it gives CASSRLDRVPTEAFF.